Here is one TCR beta chain with its context. What it recognizes is unknown. One end of the junction fails to match germline, which may point to a read error. Researchers amplified the TCR beta CDR3 regions from RNA transcripts. HTBI primers were employed in a first-round RT-PCR of the TCR CDR3. TCRdb analysed the multiplex PCR reads with MiXCR anew, one entry per CDR3 protein. The table includes approximately 430,000 distinct CDR3 sequences, roughly 14% detected once. Germline V gene data show CDR1 as SSHAT and CDR2 as FNYEAQ (reference sequence). The CDR3 consists of 14 residues. The sample originates from a study of T cells in Graves' hyperthyroidism and ophthalmopathy. General study findings and limits: Ophthalmopathy onset followed model prediction by a median approximately seven months.

The sample taken for sequencing was blood. This sequence originates from a young man with Graves' ophthalmopathy. The chain couples TRBV7-7 to TRBJ1-2, with 8 bases lining up with TRBD1. The CDR3 region is CASSLLNRTGGYTF. Written as DNA, the CDR3 is TGTGCTAGCAGCTTACTGAACCGGACAGGGGGCTACACCTTC.